This TCR beta chain was obtained from a study of tumor-infiltrating lymphocytes in primary liver carcinoma. Study overall: Men and women, 30 to 69 years of age, made up the patients.

This clonotype was recorded once. The junction departs from the called germline gene at one end, perhaps through a read error. Using a constant-region primer together with ProtoScript II reverse transcriptase, TCR beta cDNA was made from 500 ng of total RNA. Sequencing libraries for TCR beta derived from three nested multiplex PCR rounds that used slightly modified ARM-PCR. Two initial PCR rounds of around 10 cycles each paired TRBV1-TRBV30 forward primers with a C-beta reverse primer. TCRdb itself ran the multiplex PCR reads through MiXCR, one entry per CDR3 protein. The sample has about 21,000 distinct CDR3 sequences; around three quarters are singletons. CDR1 and CDR2 (germline): SGHAT, FQNNGV. CDR3 size: 17 residues. Each 20-30 mg portion of unsorted bulk tissue served as the source for co-extraction of RNA and DNA. Patients carried chronic HBV infection without prior treatment. The authors sampled five separate regions per tumor. There were over 85% viable tumor cells in every single sample of tumor.

This receptor was identified in a man in his forties with primary liver carcinoma and hepatitis B virus infection. The J gene is TRBJ2-2, the V gene TRBV11-2; tentative D call: TRBD2 (6 bases). The sequencing input was liver tumor tissue from sampling region 1. Specified subset: tumor region T1, superior pole. CDR3 sequence (DNA): TGTACCAGCAGCTTATCACAAGGAGGGGCGAACACCGGGGAGCTGTTTTTT. Protein: CTSSLSQGGANTGELFF.